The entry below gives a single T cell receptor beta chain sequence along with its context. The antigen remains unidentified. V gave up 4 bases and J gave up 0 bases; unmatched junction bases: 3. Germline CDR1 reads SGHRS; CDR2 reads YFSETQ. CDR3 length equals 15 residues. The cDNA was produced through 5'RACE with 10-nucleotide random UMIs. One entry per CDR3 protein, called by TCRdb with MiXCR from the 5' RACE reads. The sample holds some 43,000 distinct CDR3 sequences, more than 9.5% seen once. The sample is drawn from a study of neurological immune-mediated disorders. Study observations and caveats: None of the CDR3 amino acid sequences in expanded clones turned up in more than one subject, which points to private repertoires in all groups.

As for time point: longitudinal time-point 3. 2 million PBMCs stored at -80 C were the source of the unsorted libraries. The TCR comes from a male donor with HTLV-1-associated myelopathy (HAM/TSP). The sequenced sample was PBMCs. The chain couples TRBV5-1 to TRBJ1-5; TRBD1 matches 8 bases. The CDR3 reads CASSVQGDSNQPQHF. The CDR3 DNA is TGCGCCAGCAGCGTACAGGGGGATAGCAATCAGCCCCAGCATTTT.